The sequence of this T cell receptor (beta chain) was determined in a study of blood T cell repertoires in COVID-19. Study summary: Italy, Spain and the United States were the sources of the convalescent and acute COVID-19 samples. The analysed material was cDNA or gDNA that came from T cells, B-cell-depleted T cells, or PBMCs.

The CDR3 covers 14 residues. Looked up from germline, CDR1 is SGHVS and CDR2 is FNYEAQ. Trimming at V came to 5 bases and at J to 4 bases, leaving 1 base not matched to a gene. This clone was recorded many times. Original processing notes: Amplification of reference gene primers was used by the study to estimate nucleated cell counts. Sequencing was performed with immunoSEQ multiplex PCR; in TCRdb, only in-frame clones are kept and a portion is missing. The V and J calls and clone size come from that table; D and trimming were worked out from the DNA. The sample consists of over 75,000 clones, about 78% of them appearing once.

The sequenced sample was peripheral blood. The origin of this receptor is a human donor in a cohort sampled during active COVID-19. The chain carries TRBV7-6 and TRBJ2-7, with 14 bases that match TRBD2. The DNA for the CDR3 is TGTGCCAGCAGCCGGACTAGCGGGGGGTACGAGCAGTACTTC. It specifies CASSRTSGGYEQYF.